This T cell receptor (beta chain) was sequenced for a study of regulatory T cells in long-lasting Graves disease. Arm-PCR of CDR3 regions and iRepertoire HTBI primers were the basis on which TCR beta libraries were built. Using its own MiXCR run on the multiplex PCR reads, TCRdb lists one record per CDR3 protein. The top ten clones hold approximately 6.4% of a sample with 400,000 to 500,000 distinct CDR3 sequences, 20% to 25% of them seen once. Trimming took 0 bases from V and 6 from J; bases not matched to a gene: 7. Per the germline V gene, CDR1 is DFQATT and CDR2 is SNEGSKA (reference sequence). CDR3 size: 15 residues. The time point denotes: persistent/refractory GD, antithyroid drugs over 5 years with positive TRAb. PBMCs provided the RNA from which the TCR library was made.

The source was peripheral blood mononuclear cells (PBMCs), collected when the disease was refractory, from a patient treated with antithyroid drugs. The sequence came from a female donor with Graves disease. This chain joins TRBV20-1 and TRBJ2-7, with 11 bases matching TRBD2. CDR3 bases: TGCAGTGCTAGAGAATTAGCGGGAGGGCCAGGCGAGCAGTACTTC. Protein sequence: CSARELAGGPGEQYF.